This T cell receptor beta chain was identified during a study of beta chain features in type 1 diabetes. Study context: Similarity in age, gender and cell yields was seen between patients and healthy donors.

Every bit of the isolated RNA underwent reverse transcription, so sequencing read expressed TCRB transcripts. Method: immunoSEQ multiplex PCR; TCRdb's copy keeps in-frame clones and lacks some. The table shows some 44,000 clones, with under 65% occurring only once. This clone was recorded only once. Its specificity is not known. Populations obtained by sorting all exceeded 95% purity. CDR1 and CDR2 from the germline V gene are SGHRS and YFSETQ. V dropped 0 bases and J dropped 14; count of bases not matched to a gene: 2. The CDR3 is made up of 12 amino acids. Findings and limits, study-wide: Since sequencing was performed on cDNA, cells with high TCR expression could be over-represented. VDJ junctions from type 1 diabetes patients carried fewer insertions and larger deletions.

The chain combines TRBV5-1 with TRBJ1-6, with TRBD1 identical over 7 bases. Specimen: Tregs from blood. The receptor was derived from a woman aged 18-29 years in good health. DNA for the CDR3: TGCGCCAGCAGCTTGGAAGGGACAGCCCTCCACTTT. This encodes CASSLEGTALHF.